The 26 T cell receptor beta chains reported below all come from one sample, sequenced in a study of T cells in Graves' hyperthyroidism and ophthalmopathy. Regions amplified from RNA transcripts were the TCR beta CDR3 regions. TCR CDR3 regions were first amplified by RT-PCR with HTBI primers. TCRdb reanalysed the multiplex PCR reads using MiXCR and keeps one entry per CDR3 protein. The sample includes 550,000 to 800,000 distinct CDR3 sequences, 17% of them seen just once. Sequencing used blood. These receptors were taken from a man between 50 and 59 years old with Graves' hyperthyroidism.

This clonotype was counted many times. The rearrangement uses TRBV2 and TRBJ1-5; 7 bases match TRBD1. Germline CDR1 and CDR2: SNHLY and FYNNEI. CDR3 length equals 15 residues. The junction had 7 bases not matched to a gene; V was cut back by 7 bases and J by 1 base. The DNA of the CDR3 is TGTGCCAGCATTAGAGACAGGGCCAGCAATCAGCCCCAGCATTTT. Translation gives CASIRDRASNQPQHF. Full variable domain (rest looked up from reference TRBV2 and TRBJ1-5): EPEVTQTPSHQVTQMGQEVILRCVPISNHLYFYWYRQILGQKVEFLVSFYNNEISEKSEIFDDQFSVERPDGSNFTLKIRSTKLEDSAMYFCASIRDRASNQPQHFGDGTRLSIL.

This clonotype turned up a few times. The chain joins TRBV28 to TRBJ2-3; either TRBD1 or TRBD2 may fit D (5 bases each). The germline V and J ends were trimmed by 5 bases and 6 bases, with 15 bases remaining between them. The germline V gene encodes CDR1 MDHEN and CDR2 SYDVKM. This CDR3 is built from 14 residues. CDR3 DNA: TGTGCCAGCAGTCCCTGGGGCCCGGGGGATACGCAGTATTTT. Protein: CASSPWGPGDTQYF.

The table lists this clonotype with a few counts. The CDR3 loop reads CASSLLWGRNTEAFF. The CDR3 DNA follows: TGTGCCAGCAGTTTACTTTGGGGGAGGAACACTGAAGCTTTCTTT. The chain recombines TRBV12-3 or TRBV12-4 with TRBJ1-1, with D tentatively TRBD1 (5 bases). Trimming stripped 2 bases from V and 1 base from J, with 11 bases between. The CDR3 contains 15 residues.

This clonotype was picked up many times. V and J are TRBV7-2 and TRBJ1-1, with 8 bases aligning to TRBD1. Germline V gene data show CDR1 as SGHTA and CDR2 as FQGNSA. The trim removed 3 bases at V and 0 bases at J, leaving 3 bases unmatched. This CDR3 has 15 residues. In DNA form, the CDR3 reads TGTGCCAGCAGCTTCGGGGACAGGATGAACACTGAAGCTTTCTTT. Translation gives CASSFGDRMNTEAFF.

The rearrangement uses TRBV6-1 and TRBJ2-2; the D is unclear. The CDR3 extends over 17 amino acids. The germline V gene has CDR1 MNHNS and CDR2 SASEGT. Trimming stripped 3 bases from V and 1 base from J, with 15 bases between. The CDR3 reads CASSELWRLENTGELFF. DNA of the CDR3: TGTGCCAGCAGTGAGCTCTGGCGCCTCGAGAACACCGGGGAGCTGTTTTTT.

In this sample, this clonotype turned up a few times. The chain has TRBV29-1 and TRBJ1-5, with a possible D match to TRBD1 (6 bases). V lost 3 bases to trimming and J lost 6 bases, with 12 bases between them. Per germline, CDR1 SQVTM and CDR2 ANQGSEA. CDR3 size: 13 residues. As DNA, the CDR3 is TGCAGCGTTGATACAGGGCCCGGTCAGCCCCAGCATTTT. Its protein product is CSVDTGPGQPQHF.

This CDR3 reads CASSRRLAKTSYEQYF. The CDR3 DNA is TGTGCCAGCTCACGACGGTTAGCGAAAACGTCCTACGAGCAGTACTTC. The chain carries TRBV18 and TRBJ2-7, with a tentative D call TRBD2 (5 bases). Trimming removed 4 bases from V and 1 base from J, with 17 bases in between. The CDR3 is 16 residues long. Germline V gene data show CDR1 as KGHSH and CDR2 as LQKENI. Together with reference TRBV18 and TRBJ2-7, the CDR3 gives the full variable domain: NAGVMQNPRHLVRRRGQEARLRCSPMKGHSHVYWYRQLPEEGLKFMVYLQKENIIDESGMPKERFSAEFPKEGPSILRIQQVVRGDSAAYFCASSRRLAKTSYEQYFGPGTRLTVT.

This clonotype was seen a few times. This sequence joins TRBV6-1 and TRBJ2-1; 10 nucleotides agree with TRBD2. The CDR3 runs 15 residues. The trim removed 9 bases at V and 4 bases at J, leaving 9 bases unmatched. Germline V gene lookup returns CDR1 MNHNS and CDR2 SASEGT. The CDR3 is CARDDGLADYNEQFF. DNA for the CDR3: TGTGCCAGAGATGACGGACTAGCGGATTACAATGAGCAGTTCTTC.

This clonotype was observed many times. The V gene is TRBV12-3 or TRBV12-4, the J gene TRBJ2-5, with 13 bases lining up with TRBD2. V dropped 5 bases and J dropped 5; count of bases not matched to a gene: 5. The CDR3 runs 15 residues. CDR3 DNA: TGTGCCAGCAGTCCTTGGACTAGCGGGAGTGAGACCCAGTACTTC. This translates into CASSPWTSGSETQYF.

This clonotype was seen at least ten times. J is TRBJ2-7 and V is TRBV10-3, with a weak D call TRBD2 (6 bases). V was pared by 7 bases and J by 0 bases, with 19 bases between. Germline V gene sequence: CDR1 ENHRY, CDR2 SYGVKD. The CDR3 length is 16 residues. The CDR3 region has the DNA TGTGCCATCACCGACCTTGGGGGGTCGAGCTCCTACGAGCAGTACTTC. This codes for CAITDLGGSSSYEQYF.

This clonotype was seen at least ten times. The chain recombines TRBV5-1 with TRBJ2-1, with 7 bases fitting TRBD2. The CDR3 runs 16 residues. Germline trimming cut 2 bases from V and 6 bases from J; bases unmatched to any gene: 11. From germline, CDR1 is SGHRS and CDR2 YFSETQ. In DNA form, the CDR3 reads TGCGCCAGCAGCTTCTTCGAGGGAGGGCCCGGCAATGAGCAGTTCTTC. Amino acid sequence: CASSFFEGGPGNEQFF.

The rearrangement joins TRBV20-1 to TRBJ2-7, with 8 bases aligning to TRBD2. The trim removed 2 bases at V and 3 bases at J, leaving 6 bases unmatched. Per germline, CDR1 DFQATT and CDR2 SNEGSKA (reference sequence). CDR3 length equals 14 residues. DNA for the CDR3: TGCAGTGCTAGATATAGCGGGGTGGGCTACGAGCAGTACTTC. It translates to CSARYSGVGYEQYF.

This clonotype was observed many times. The chain carries TRBV28 and TRBJ2-7; D is unclear. Trimming left V 6 bases short and J 3 bases short, with 6 bases between. CDR3 length: 11 amino acids. CDR1 is MDHEN, CDR2 SYDVKM, per germline. CDR3 nucleotide sequence: TGTGCCAGCAGCTTAATCTACGAGCAGTACTTC. Translated: CASSLIYEQYF.

The rearrangement joins TRBV7-2 to TRBJ1-3; 9 bases map to TRBD1. Per germline, CDR1 SGHTA and CDR2 FQGNSA. The junction had 5 bases not matched to a gene; V was cut back by 1 base and J by 4 bases. This CDR3 is built from 16 residues. This chain's CDR3 is CASSLGPTGGGNTIYF. The CDR3 nucleotides read TGTGCCAGCAGCTTAGGCCCAACAGGGGGCGGAAACACCATATATTTT.

This clonotype was observed a few times. The rearrangement links TRBV24-1 to TRBJ2-7; TRBD2 is a possible D gene (6 bases). The CDR3 is made up of 14 amino acids. Between the trimmed V and J ends, which lost 5 bases and 8 bases, there was a span of 18 bases. Germline V CDR1 and CDR2: KGHDR, SFDVKD. The CDR3 loop reads CATSAGEDSRKQYF. The DNA for the CDR3 is TGTGCCACCAGTGCGGGAGAAGATAGTAGAAAGCAGTACTTC.

There are many counts of this clonotype. The chain uses TRBV11-2 and TRBJ2-3; perhaps D is TRBD1 or TRBD2 (5 bases each). CDR3 length equals 17 residues. CDR1 is SGHAT, CDR2 FQNNGV, per germline. The V end was cut by 2 bases, the J end by 2 bases, with 17 bases between. The CDR3 sequence: CASSLKGLAFDTDTQYF. CDR3 nucleotides: TGTGCCAGCAGCTTAAAGGGGCTAGCCTTTGACACAGATACGCAGTATTTT.

The rearrangement uses TRBV5-1 and TRBJ1-3; 11 bases align to TRBD1. V lost 3 bases and J lost 3; bases outside the gene matches: 5. The CDR3 spans 16 residues. From germline, CDR1 is SGHRS and CDR2 YFSETQ. CDR3 DNA sequence: TGCGCCAGCAGCTCAGGACAGGGGGCGTATGGAAACACCATATATTTT. Residues: CASSSGQGAYGNTIYF.

This clonotype was detected ten times or more. The V gene is TRBV28, the J gene TRBJ1-1, with D possibly TRBD1 on 6 matching bases. Germline assignment: CDR1 MDHEN and CDR2 SYDVKM. V gave up 4 bases and J gave up 0 bases, with 15 bases separating them. This CDR3 region has 16 residues. As DNA, the CDR3 is TGTGCCAGCAGTTCTCCAGGGGTAGGAATGAACACTGAAGCTTTCTTT. It translates to CASSSPGVGMNTEAFF.

The chain employs TRBV9 and TRBJ2-7; the match to TRBD1 covers 8 bases. CDR1 and CDR2 (germline): SGDLS, YYNGEE. CDR3 length: 18 amino acids. The V segment lost 3 bases and the J segment 3 bases; nucleotides outside the gene matches: 17. CDR3 bases: TGTGCCAGCAGCGATTCCAGTGGGGGCGCAGGGGGCATCTACGAGCAGTACTTC. It encodes CASSDSSGGAGGIYEQYF.

The chain joins TRBV7-3 to TRBJ2-6, with D unresolved. The germline V gene encodes CDR1 SGHTA and CDR2 FQGTGA. Trimming pared 1 base from V and 3 bases from J, leaving 16 bases between. The CDR3 spans 18 residues. CDR3 protein: CASSLISHLGGGANVLTF. CDR3 DNA sequence: TGTGCCAGCAGCTTAATCAGTCATCTAGGCGGTGGGGCCAACGTCCTGACTTTC.

In its sample, this clonotype was seen a few times. The chain links TRBV6-1 to TRBJ1-1, with D perhaps matching TRBD1 (5 bases). The V end lost 10 bases, the J end lost 7 bases, and 16 bases lay between the germline ends. The V gene's germline CDR1 is MNHNS and CDR2 SASEGT. The CDR3 has 12 residues. The CDR3 DNA follows: TGTGCCACCGTCGGGCAGGGAGGTGAAGCTTTCTTT. This gives the protein CATVGQGGEAFF.

The rearrangement uses TRBV6-5 and TRBJ2-7, with 11 bases matching TRBD2. CDR1 is MNHEY, CDR2 SVGAGI, per germline. The ends lost 4 bases at V and 3 bases at J; junction bases unmatched: 8. The CDR3 sequence is 16 residues long. This chain's CDR3 is CASSCFGTSGVYEQYF. As DNA, the CDR3 is TGTGCCAGCAGTTGCTTCGGGACTAGCGGAGTCTACGAGCAGTACTTC.

This clonotype was recorded at least ten times. The chain combines TRBV5-1 with TRBJ2-7; D ambiguous. Trimming removed 4 bases at V and 5 bases at J, with 13 bases between. CDR1 SGHRS and CDR2 YFSETQ come from the germline V gene. This CDR3 has 13 residues. The CDR3 region has the DNA TGCGCCAGCAGCCTGTTGTACCGAGACGAGCAGTACTTC. It encodes CASSLLYRDEQYF.

CDR3 in DNA: TGTGCCAGCAGATCAACAGGGGATCCCAATGAAAAACTGTTTTTT. It specifies CASRSTGDPNEKLFF. The chain is built from TRBV6-1 and TRBJ1-4; 7 bases are shared with TRBD1. CDR1 and CDR2 from the germline V gene are MNHNS and SASEGT. Trimming removed 6 bases from V and 5 bases from J; junction bases left unmatched: 9. This CDR3 is 15 amino acids long.

This clonotype was picked up many times. The V call is TRBV20-1, the J call TRBJ2-7, with 11 bases identical to TRBD2. Trimming at V came to 2 bases and at J to 7 bases, leaving 10 bases not matched to a gene. The CDR3 extends over 15 amino acids. Germline lookup yields CDR1 DFQATT and CDR2 SNEGSKA (reference sequence). The CDR3, as DNA: TGCAGTGCTAGACCCCATAGCGGGAGGGTGAGTGAGCAGTACTTC. Its translation is CSARPHSGRVSEQYF.

This clonotype occurred many times. J is TRBJ2-1 and V is TRBV3-1; D may be TRBD1 (5 bases). V shed 0 bases and J shed 4 bases, with 10 bases lying between them. The CDR3 contains 15 residues. Germline V lookup: CDR1 LGHDT, CDR2 YNNKEL (reference sequence). The CDR3 region is CASSQDRQKYNEQFF. DNA for the CDR3: TGTGCCAGCAGCCAAGATCGACAGAAGTACAATGAGCAGTTCTTC.